These 9 T cell receptor beta chains were sequenced from one sample in a study of tumor and adjacent non-tumor tissue in lung cancer (dated by TCRdb to the late 2010s). The library was produced with multiplex PCR. Instrument used: Illumina HiSeq 2500. TCRbeta libraries were constructed through three rounds of nested PCR with primers (Table S4) according to protocols adapted from ARM-PCR. TCRdb reprocessed the public reads (quality trimming at Q25 with fastp, clone calling with MiXCR) and kept in-frame beta chains. Rows merge per CDR3 protein into single entries with the most common DNA and genes. This sample holds 75,000 to 90,000 distinct CDR3 sequences; roughly 77% were observed only once. The ten largest clonotypes hold 21% of the sample. Bulk unsorted tissue served as the source for RNA extraction, and RNA quality was assessed using a NanoDrop ND-1000 and an Agilent 2100. Distant non-tumor tissue taken more than 3 cm from the tumor edge was used as the normal lung sample.

Source material: distant non-tumor lung tissue. These receptors came from a woman in her fifties or sixties with non-small cell lung cancer.

The chain uses TRBV5-6 and TRBJ2-6; the match to TRBD2 covers 7 bases. The CDR3 runs 18 residues. Germline CDR1 is SGHDT and CDR2 is YYEEEE. With V trimmed by 5 bases and J by 6 bases, 17 bases remained unmatched. This CDR3 reads CASSLLSGGVGVANVLTF. The CDR3 coding sequence is TGTGCCAGCAGTTTGTTGTCGGGGGGAGTGGGTGTGGCCAACGTCCTGACTTTC.

This clonotype has just one count. A much larger clone lies a single base off, so this may be a read error. The final CDR3 position lacks the conserved phenylalanine or tryptophan, pointing to a likely read error. This chain links TRBV25-1 with TRBJ2-5, with 9 positions matching TRBD1. V lost 2 bases and J lost 1; bases outside the gene matches: 8. There are 17 residues in the CDR3. CDR1 and CDR2 from the germline V gene are MGHDK and SYGVNS. The CDR3 loop reads CASSEHTGGPIQETQYI. DNA for the CDR3: TGTGCCAGCAGTGAACATACAGGGGGCCCCATCCAAGAGACCCAGTACATC.

This clonotype was picked up many times. V gene TRBV5-4 combines with J gene TRBJ2-3, with unresolved D. The CDR3 runs 13 residues. Germline values: CDR1 SGHNT, CDR2 YYREEE (reference sequence). V lost 2 bases to trimming and J lost 1 base, with 5 bases between them. The DNA for the CDR3 is TGTGCCAGCAGCTTCTTCGGCACAGATACGCAGTATTTT. Protein sequence: CASSFFGTDTQYF. Full variable domain (missing parts from reference TRBV5-4 and TRBJ2-3): ETGVTQSPTHLIKTRGQQVTLRCSSQSGHNTVSWYQQALGQGPQFIFQYYREEENGRGNFPPRFSGLQFPNYSSELNVNALELDDSALYLCASSFFGTDTQYFGPGTRLTVL.

This clonotype was observed at least ten times. The J gene is TRBJ2-6, the V gene TRBV29-1, with D tentatively TRBD1 or TRBD2 (6 bases each). This CDR3 contains 16 residues. In germline, CDR1 is SQVTM, CDR2 ANQGSEA. The V and J ends lost 3 bases and 2 bases respectively, with 14 bases between them. This CDR3 is CSVEGGRGPGANVLTF. CDR3 DNA: TGCAGCGTTGAGGGGGGCAGGGGTCCTGGGGCCAACGTCCTGACTTTC.

In regard to this clonotype: The DNA is left out, because the CDR3 cannot be placed on it with certainty; the CDR3 is given as TCRdb lists it. The rearrangement uses TRBV29-1 and TRBJ2-1; the table's D gene call, TRBD1, was not cross checked with the DNA. 13 amino acids form the CDR3, both terminal residues included. Germline loops: CDR1 SQVTM, CDR2 ANQGSEA. The CDR3 loop reads CSVAQGADNELFF.

Regarding this clonotype: Its ends do not fully match the called genes, so a read error is possible. The chain is built from TRBV11-1 and TRBJ2-2; D gene unclear. This CDR3 contains 14 residues. The germline V gene has CDR1 SGHAT and CDR2 FQDESV (reference sequence). The DNA of the CDR3 is TGTGCCATCAGCTCCCAAGGTCAGTCCGGGGAGCTGTTTTTT. Translating it yields CAISSQGQSGELFF.

Comment on this clonotype: One junction end does not reproduce the germline sequence, and a read error may be involved. The CDR3 sequence: CASSYSRVTDTHYF. In DNA form, the CDR3 reads TGTGCCAGCAGCTATAGCCGTGTCACAGATACGCACTATTTT. The rearrangement links TRBV6-2 or TRBV6-3 to TRBJ2-3; no firm D call. The CDR3 consists of 14 residues. From germline, CDR1 is MNHEY and CDR2 SVGEGT.

Comments on this clonotype: Since the CDR3 does not end with the conserved phenylalanine or tryptophan, this likely comes from a read error. This chain connects TRBV5-6 to TRBJ2-1; 7 nucleotides line up with TRBD1. Germline V gene lookup returns CDR1 SGHDT and CDR2 YYEEEE. This CDR3 is built from 13 residues. Here the CDR3 reads CASSSTGHNVQFY. CDR3 DNA: TGTGCCAGCAGCTCGACAGGGCACAATGTGCAGTTCTAC.

Remarks on this clonotype: A junction end diverges from the germline sequence, so it may reflect a read error. The CDR3 loop reads CDISGRVQNNEQFF. CDR3 coding DNA: TGTGACATCAGTGGACGGGTCCAAAACAATGAGCAGTTCTTC. The chain couples TRBV10-3 to TRBJ2-1; D remains ambiguous. The CDR3 consists of 14 residues. Per the germline V gene, CDR1 is ENHRY and CDR2 is SYGVKD.